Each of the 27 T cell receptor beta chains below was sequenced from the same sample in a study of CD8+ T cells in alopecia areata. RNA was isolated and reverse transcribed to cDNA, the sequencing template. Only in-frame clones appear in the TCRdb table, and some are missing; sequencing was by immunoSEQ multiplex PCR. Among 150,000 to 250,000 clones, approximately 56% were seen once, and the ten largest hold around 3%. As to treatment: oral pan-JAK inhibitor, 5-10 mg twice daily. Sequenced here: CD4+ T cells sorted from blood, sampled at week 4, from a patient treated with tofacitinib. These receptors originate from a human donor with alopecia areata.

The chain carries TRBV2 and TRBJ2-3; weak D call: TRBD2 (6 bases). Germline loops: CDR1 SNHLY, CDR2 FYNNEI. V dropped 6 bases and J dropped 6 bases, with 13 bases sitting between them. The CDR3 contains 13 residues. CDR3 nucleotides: TGTGCCAGCAGACACGGGAGCGAGGATACGCAGTATTTT. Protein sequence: CASRHGSEDTQYF.

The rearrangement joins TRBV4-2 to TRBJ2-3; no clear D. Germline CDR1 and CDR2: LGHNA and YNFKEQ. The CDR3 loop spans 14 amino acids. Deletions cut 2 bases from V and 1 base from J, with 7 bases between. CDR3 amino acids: CASSQPGRTDTQYF. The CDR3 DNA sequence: TGTGCCAGCAGCCAACCAGGACGCACAGATACGCAGTATTTT.

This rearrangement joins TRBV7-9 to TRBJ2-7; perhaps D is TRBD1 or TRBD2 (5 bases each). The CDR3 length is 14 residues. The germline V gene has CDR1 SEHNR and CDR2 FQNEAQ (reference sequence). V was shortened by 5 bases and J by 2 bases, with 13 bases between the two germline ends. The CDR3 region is CASSVTRDPYEQYF. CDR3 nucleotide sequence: TGTGCCAGCAGCGTCACCCGGGACCCCTACGAGCAGTACTTC. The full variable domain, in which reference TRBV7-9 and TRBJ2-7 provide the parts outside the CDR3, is DTGVSQNPRHKITKRGQNVTFRCDPISEHNRLYWYRQTLGQGPEFLTYFQNEAQLEKSRLLSDRFSAERPKGSFSTLEIQRTEQGDSAMYLCASSVTRDPYEQYFGPGTRLTVT.

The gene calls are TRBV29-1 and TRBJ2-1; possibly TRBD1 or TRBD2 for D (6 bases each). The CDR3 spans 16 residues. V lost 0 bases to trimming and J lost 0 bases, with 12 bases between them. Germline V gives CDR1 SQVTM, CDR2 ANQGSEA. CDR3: CSVEDGGPSSYNEQFF. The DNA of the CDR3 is TGCAGCGTTGAAGATGGGGGGCCCAGCTCCTACAATGAGCAGTTCTTC.

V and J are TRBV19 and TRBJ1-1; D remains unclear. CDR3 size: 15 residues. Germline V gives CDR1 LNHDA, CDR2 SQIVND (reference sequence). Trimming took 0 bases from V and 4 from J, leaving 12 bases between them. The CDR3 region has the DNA TGTGCCAGTAGTATAGATCCAGGACCCCGCACTGAAGCTTTCTTT. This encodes CASSIDPGPRTEAFF. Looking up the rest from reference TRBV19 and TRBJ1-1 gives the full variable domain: DGGITQSPKYLFRKEGQNVTLSCEQNLNHDAMYWYRQDPGQGLRLIYYSQIVNDFQKGDIAEGYSVSREKKESFPLTVTSAQKNPTAFYLCASSIDPGPRTEAFFGQGTRLTVV.

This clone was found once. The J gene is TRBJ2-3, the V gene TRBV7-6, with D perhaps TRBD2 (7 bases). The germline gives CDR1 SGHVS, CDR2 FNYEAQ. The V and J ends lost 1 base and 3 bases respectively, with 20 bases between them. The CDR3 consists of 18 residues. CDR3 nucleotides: TGTGCCAGCAGCTTAGGCGCGGCGGGGGCCGGGTGGACAGATACGCAGTATTTT. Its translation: CASSLGAAGAGWTDTQYF.

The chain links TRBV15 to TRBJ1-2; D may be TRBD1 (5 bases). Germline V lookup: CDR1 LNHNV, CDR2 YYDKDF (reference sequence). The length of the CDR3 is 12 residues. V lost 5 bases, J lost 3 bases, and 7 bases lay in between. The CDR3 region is CATSGGDYGYTF. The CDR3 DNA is TGTGCCACCAGCGGGGGGGACTATGGCTACACCTTC.

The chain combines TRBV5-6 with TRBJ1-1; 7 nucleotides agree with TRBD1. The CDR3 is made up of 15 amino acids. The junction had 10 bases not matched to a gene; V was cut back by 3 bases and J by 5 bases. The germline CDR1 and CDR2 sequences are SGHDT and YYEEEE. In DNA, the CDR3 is TGTGCCAGCAGCTCCGACAGGGTGGAGAGGACTGAAGCTTTCTTT. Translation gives CASSSDRVERTEAFF.

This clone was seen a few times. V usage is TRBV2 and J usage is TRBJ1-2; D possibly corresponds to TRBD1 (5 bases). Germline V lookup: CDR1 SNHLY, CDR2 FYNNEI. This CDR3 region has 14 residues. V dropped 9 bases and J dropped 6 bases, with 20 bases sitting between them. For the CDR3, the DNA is TGTGCCAGAGAGACCGGGACGAGGGGTAATGGCTACACCTTC. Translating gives CARETGTRGNGYTF.

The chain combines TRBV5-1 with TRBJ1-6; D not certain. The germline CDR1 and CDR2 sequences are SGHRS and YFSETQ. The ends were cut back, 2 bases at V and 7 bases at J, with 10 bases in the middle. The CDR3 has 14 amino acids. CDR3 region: CASSLEGRNSPLHF. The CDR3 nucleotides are TGCGCCAGCAGCTTAGAGGGAAGGAATTCACCCCTCCACTTT.

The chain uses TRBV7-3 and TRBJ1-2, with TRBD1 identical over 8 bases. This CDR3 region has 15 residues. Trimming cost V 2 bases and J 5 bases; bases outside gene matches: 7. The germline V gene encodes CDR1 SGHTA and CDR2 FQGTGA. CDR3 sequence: CASSLQGAAGYGYTF. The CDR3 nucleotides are TGTGCCAGCAGCTTACAGGGGGCCGCGGGTTATGGCTACACCTTC.

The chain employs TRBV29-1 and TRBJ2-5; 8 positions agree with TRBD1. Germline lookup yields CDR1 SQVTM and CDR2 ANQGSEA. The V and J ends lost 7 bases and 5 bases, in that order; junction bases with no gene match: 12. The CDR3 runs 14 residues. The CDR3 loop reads CSGKDRGGYETQYF. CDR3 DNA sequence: TGCAGCGGCAAAGACAGGGGAGGTTACGAGACCCAGTACTTC.

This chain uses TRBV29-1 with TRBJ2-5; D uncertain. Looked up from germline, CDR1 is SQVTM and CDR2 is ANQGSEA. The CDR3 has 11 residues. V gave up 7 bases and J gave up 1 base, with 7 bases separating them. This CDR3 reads CSDRFQETQYF. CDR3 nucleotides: TGCAGCGATCGGTTCCAAGAGACCCAGTACTTC. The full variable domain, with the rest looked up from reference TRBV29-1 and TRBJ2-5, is SAVISQKPSRDICQRGTSLTIQCQVDSQVTMMFWYRQQPGQSLTLIATANQGSEATYESGFVIDKFPISRPNLTFSTLTVSNMSPEDSSIYLCSDRFQETQYFGPGTRLLVL.

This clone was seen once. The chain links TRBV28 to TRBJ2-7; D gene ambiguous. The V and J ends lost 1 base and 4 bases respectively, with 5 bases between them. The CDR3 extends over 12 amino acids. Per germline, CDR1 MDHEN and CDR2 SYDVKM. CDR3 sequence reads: CASSLSLYEQYF. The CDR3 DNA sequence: TGTGCCAGCAGTTTATCTTTGTACGAGCAGTACTTC.

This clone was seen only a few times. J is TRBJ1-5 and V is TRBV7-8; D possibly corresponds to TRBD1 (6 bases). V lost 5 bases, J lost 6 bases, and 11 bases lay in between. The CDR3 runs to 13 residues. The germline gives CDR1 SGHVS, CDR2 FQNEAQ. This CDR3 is CASSPRTVQPQHF. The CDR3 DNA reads TGTGCCAGCAGCCCCCGGACAGTTCAGCCCCAGCATTTT.

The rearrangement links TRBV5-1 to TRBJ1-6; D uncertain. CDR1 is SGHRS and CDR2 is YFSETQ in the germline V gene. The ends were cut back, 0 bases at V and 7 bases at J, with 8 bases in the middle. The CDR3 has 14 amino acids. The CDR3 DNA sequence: TGCGCCAGCAGCTTGGGGACGCAAAATTCACCCCTCCACTTT. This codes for CASSLGTQNSPLHF.

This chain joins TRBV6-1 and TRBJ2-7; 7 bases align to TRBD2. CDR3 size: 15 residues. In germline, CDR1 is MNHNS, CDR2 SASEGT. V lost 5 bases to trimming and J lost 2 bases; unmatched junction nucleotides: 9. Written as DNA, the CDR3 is TGTGCCAGCAGTCTCGGGGGGAGAACAACCTACGAGCAGTACTTC. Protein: CASSLGGRTTYEQYF.

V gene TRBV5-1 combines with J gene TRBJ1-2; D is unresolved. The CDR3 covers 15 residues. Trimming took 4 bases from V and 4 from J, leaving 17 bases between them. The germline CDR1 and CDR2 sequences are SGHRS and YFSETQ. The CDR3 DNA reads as TGCGCCAGCAGCGAAACTGTTCGGGCAGTCTATGGCTACACCTTC. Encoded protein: CASSETVRAVYGYTF. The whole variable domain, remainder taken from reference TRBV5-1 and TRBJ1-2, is KAGVTQTPRYLIKTRGQQVTLSCSPISGHRSVSWYQQTPGQGLQFLFEYFSETQRNKGNFPGRFSGRQFSNSRSEMNVSTLELGDSALYLCASSETVRAVYGYTFGSGTRLTVV.

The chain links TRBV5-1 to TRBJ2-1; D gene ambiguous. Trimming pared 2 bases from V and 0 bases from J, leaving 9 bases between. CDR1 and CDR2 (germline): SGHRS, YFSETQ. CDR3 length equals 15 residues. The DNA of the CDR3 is TGCGCCAGCAGCTTAACGGCAAGCTCCTACAATGAGCAGTTCTTC. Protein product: CASSLTASSYNEQFF.

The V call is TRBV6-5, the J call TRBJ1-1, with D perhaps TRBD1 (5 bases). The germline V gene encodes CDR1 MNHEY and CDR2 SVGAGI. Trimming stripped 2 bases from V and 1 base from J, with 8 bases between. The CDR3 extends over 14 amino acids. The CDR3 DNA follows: TGTGCCAGCAGTTACCGGGGGTCGAACACTGAAGCTTTCTTT. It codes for CASSYRGSNTEAFF.

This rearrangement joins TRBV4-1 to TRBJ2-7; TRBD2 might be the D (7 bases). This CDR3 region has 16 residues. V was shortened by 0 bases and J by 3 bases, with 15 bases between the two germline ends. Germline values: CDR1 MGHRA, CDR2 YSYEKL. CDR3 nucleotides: TGCGCCAGCAGCCAAGATAGGGGGGGGACACTCTACGAGCAGTACTTC. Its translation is CASSQDRGGTLYEQYF.

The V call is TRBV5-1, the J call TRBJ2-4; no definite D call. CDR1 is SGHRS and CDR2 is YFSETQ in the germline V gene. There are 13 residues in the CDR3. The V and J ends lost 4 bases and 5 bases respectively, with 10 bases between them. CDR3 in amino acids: CASSVGLENIQYF. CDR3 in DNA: TGCGCCAGCAGCGTCGGATTGGAAAACATTCAGTACTTC.

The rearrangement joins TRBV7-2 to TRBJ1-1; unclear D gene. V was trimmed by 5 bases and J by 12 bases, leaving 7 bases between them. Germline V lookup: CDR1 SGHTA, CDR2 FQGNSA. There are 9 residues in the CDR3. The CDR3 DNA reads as TGTGCCAGCAGCCTAGGGACTTTCTTT. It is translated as CASSLGTFF. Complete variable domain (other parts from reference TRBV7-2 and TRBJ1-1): GAGVSQSPSNKVTEKGKDVELRCDPISGHTALYWYRQSLGQGLEFLIYFQGNSAPDKSGLPSDRFSAERTGGSVSTLTIQRTQQEDSAVYLCASSLGTFFGQGTRLTVV.

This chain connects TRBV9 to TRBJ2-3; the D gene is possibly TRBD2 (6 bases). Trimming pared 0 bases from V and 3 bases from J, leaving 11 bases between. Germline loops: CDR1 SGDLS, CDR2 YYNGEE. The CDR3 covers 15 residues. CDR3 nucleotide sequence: TGTGCCAGCAGCGTAGAGGCAGGGAGGACAGATACGCAGTATTTT. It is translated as CASSVEAGRTDTQYF.

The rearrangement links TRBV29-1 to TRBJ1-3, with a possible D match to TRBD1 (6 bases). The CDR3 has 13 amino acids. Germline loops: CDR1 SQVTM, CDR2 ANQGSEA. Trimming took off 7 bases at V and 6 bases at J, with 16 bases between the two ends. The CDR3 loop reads CSAFDGQKNTIYF. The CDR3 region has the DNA TGCAGCGCCTTCGACGGACAGAAAAACACCATATATTTT.

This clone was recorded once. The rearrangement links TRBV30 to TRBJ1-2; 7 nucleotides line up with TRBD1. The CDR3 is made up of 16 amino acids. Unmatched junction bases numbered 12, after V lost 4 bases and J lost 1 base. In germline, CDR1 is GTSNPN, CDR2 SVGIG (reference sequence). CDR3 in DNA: TGTGCCTGGACCCAACCGCAGGGGACAGTTAACTATGGCTACACCTTC. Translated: CAWTQPQGTVNYGYTF.

DNA of the CDR3: TGTGCCAGCAGGCTACAGGGGAACACTGAAGCTTTCTTT. Its translation is CASRLQGNTEAFF. V and J are TRBV6-5 and TRBJ1-1, with D tentatively TRBD1 (6 bases). The CDR3 totals 13 residues. The germline V gene has CDR1 MNHEY and CDR2 SVGAGI. The germline V and J ends were trimmed by 6 bases and 1 base, with 9 bases remaining between them.